The 16 T cell receptor beta chains given below trace back to one sample, sequenced in a study of glioma-infiltrating T cells. Amplification of TCR alpha and beta CDR3 regions from RNA used iRepertoire nested multiplex PCR. TCRdb itself ran the multiplex PCR reads through MiXCR, one entry per CDR3 protein. This table holds 100,000 to 150,000 distinct CDR3 sequences, more than 20% found once. Source material: glioma tissue, nonneoplastic brain tissue, or PBMCs (not recorded which). Receptor source: a human donor with low-grade glioma or glioblastoma, undergoing nonglioma brain surgery, or in good health (not recorded which).

This clonotype was seen only a few times. The rearrangement joins TRBV6-1 to TRBJ2-5, with D perhaps assigned TRBD1 or TRBD2 (5 bases each). With 7 bases removed from V and 5 bases from J, the gap between germline ends came to 17 bases. Germline V gives CDR1 MNHNS, CDR2 SASEGT. The CDR3 spans 14 residues. CDR3 sequence (DNA): TGTGCCAGCAAAGCTGGGACCCCCGGTGAGACCCAGTACTTC. It is translated as CASKAGTPGETQYF.

This clonotype was observed a handful of times. This chain joins TRBV12-3 or TRBV12-4 and TRBJ1-6, with TRBD1 matching over 8 bases. The ends lost 6 bases at V and 0 bases at J; junction bases unmatched: 7. This CDR3 spans 17 amino acids. The chain's CDR3 is CASSRGTGGSYNSPLHF. The DNA for the CDR3 is TGTGCCAGCAGCCGAGGGACAGGAGGCTCCTATAATTCACCCCTCCACTTT.

This sequence joins TRBV4-1 and TRBJ2-5, with TRBD1 as a possible D gene (5 bases). This CDR3 region has 14 residues. V was pared by 3 bases and J by 4 bases, with 12 bases between. CDR1 is MGHRA, CDR2 YSYEKL, per germline. CDR3 sequence reads: CASSQKTTGETQYF. CDR3 in DNA: TGCGCCAGCAGCCAGAAAACCACAGGAGAGACCCAGTACTTC.

This clonotype was picked up a small number of times. The V gene is TRBV7-2, the J gene TRBJ2-5; 7 nucleotides match TRBD1. V shed 4 bases and J 5 bases; nucleotides not matched to a gene: 4. The CDR3 runs 13 residues. CDR1 is SGHTA, CDR2 FQGNSA, per germline. Written as DNA, the CDR3 is TGTGCCAGCAGCTCGACAGGGCACGAGACCCAGTACTTC. Translated, it gives CASSSTGHETQYF.

V is TRBV20-1 and J is TRBJ2-3; 12 bases fit TRBD2. Germline CDR1 and CDR2: DFQATT and SNEGSKA (reference sequence). This CDR3 comprises 16 residues. V dropped 2 bases and J dropped 3; count of bases not matched to a gene: 6. The CDR3 is CSARRPSGGETDTQYF. The DNA for the CDR3 is TGCAGTGCTAGAAGGCCTAGCGGGGGGGAGACAGATACGCAGTATTTT.

The CDR3 region has the DNA TGTGCCAGCAGCTCGACAGGGACTCTATACGAGCAGTACGTC. This codes for CASSSTGTLYEQYV. The chain combines TRBV11-2 with TRBJ2-7, with a tentative D call TRBD1 (7 bases). There are 14 residues in the CDR3. V was shortened by 4 bases and J by 4 bases, with 14 bases between the two germline ends. Germline lookup yields CDR1 SGHAT and CDR2 FQNNGV.

V gene TRBV7-6 combines with J gene TRBJ2-1, with 7 bases aligning to TRBD2. The ends lost 2 bases at V and 4 bases at J; junction bases unmatched: 5. The germline V gene has CDR1 SGHVS and CDR2 FNYEAQ. The length of the CDR3 is 15 residues. The DNA for the CDR3 is TGTGCCAGCAGCTTACGGGACTACAGTTACAATGAGCAGTTCTTC. Translated: CASSLRDYSYNEQFF.

This clonotype was seen more than once but under ten times. The chain links TRBV7-2 to TRBJ1-3, with 11 bases lining up with TRBD1. Germline lookup yields CDR1 SGHTA and CDR2 FQGNSA. V lost 6 bases to trimming and J lost 2 bases; unmatched junction nucleotides: 3. CDR3 size: 15 residues. CDR3 loop: CASRPDRGPGNTIYF. As DNA, the CDR3 is TGTGCCAGCAGACCGGACAGGGGGCCTGGAAACACCATATATTTT.

This clonotype has only one observation. The chain uses TRBV13 and TRBJ1-2; D may be TRBD1 (5 bases). Germline V gene data show CDR1 as PRHDT and CDR2 as FYEKMQ (reference sequence). The CDR3 is made up of 13 amino acids. V lost 0 bases to trimming and J lost 6 bases, with 8 bases between them. The CDR3: CASSLGQGHGYTF. The CDR3 DNA follows: TGTGCCAGCAGCTTAGGGCAGGGACATGGCTACACCTTC.

This clonotype was counted a few times. The V call is TRBV7-2, the J call TRBJ2-1, with 10 bases identical to TRBD2. The CDR3 has 15 residues. Germline V gene lookup returns CDR1 SGHTA and CDR2 FQGNSA. V lost 1 base and J lost 8; bases outside the gene matches: 5. The chain's CDR3 is CASSLERGGLDEQFF. DNA of the CDR3: TGTGCCAGCAGCTTAGAGCGGGGGGGCCTGGATGAGCAGTTCTTC.

This rearrangement joins TRBV3-1 to TRBJ2-4; TRBD1 agrees at 8 bases. Per germline, CDR1 LGHDT and CDR2 YNNKEL (reference sequence). The CDR3 extends over 14 amino acids. After removal of 4 bases from V and 8 bases from J, the junction contained 7 bases not matched to a gene. The CDR3 spells CASSPRGRMDIQYF. The CDR3 DNA follows: TGTGCCAGCAGCCCCAGGGGGCGGATGGACATTCAGTACTTC.

V and J are TRBV3-1 and TRBJ2-1; the D is unclear. CDR1 and CDR2 from the germline V gene are LGHDT and YNNKEL (reference sequence). This CDR3 is 16 amino acids long. The V end was cut by 0 bases, the J end by 5 bases, with 14 bases between. The CDR3 loop is CASSQDLGRTHNEQFF. The CDR3 DNA follows: TGTGCCAGCAGCCAAGATTTAGGGCGGACCCACAATGAGCAGTTCTTC.

This clonotype was counted between two and nine times. The chain has TRBV7-2 and TRBJ2-5; the D gene is possibly TRBD2 (5 bases). In germline, CDR1 is SGHTA, CDR2 FQGNSA. The CDR3 has 13 amino acids. The V end was cut by 5 bases, the J end by 4 bases, with 11 bases between. The CDR3 sequence: CASSQEDRETQYF. The CDR3, as DNA: TGTGCCAGCAGCCAGGAGGACCGAGAGACCCAGTACTTC.

For this clonotype: Since a much larger clone is just one base distant, this may be a read error. This rearrangement joins TRBV6-2 or TRBV6-3 to TRBJ2-7, with D perhaps matching TRBD1 (6 bases). Germline lookup yields CDR1 MNHEY and CDR2 SVGEGT. The CDR3 spans 15 residues. V lost 1 base and J lost 2, with 12 bases in between. CDR3 bases: TGTGCCAGCAGTTACTTGGCGGCAGGGGCCTACGAGCAGTACGTC. Protein product: CASSYLAAGAYEQYV.

The chain combines TRBV27 with TRBJ1-5, with D possibly TRBD1 on 5 matching bases. The CDR3 consists of 19 residues. Trimming pared 4 bases from V and 0 bases from J, leaving 22 bases between. CDR1 is MNHEY and CDR2 is SMNVEV in the germline V gene (reference sequence). The CDR3 DNA reads TGTGCCAGCAGTTCATACAAAATAGGACCAGGGACTAGCAATCAGCCCCAGCATTTT. This gives the protein CASSSYKIGPGTSNQPQHF.

The chain couples TRBV7-2 to TRBJ2-5; possible D gene TRBD2, 7 bases. The CDR3 sequence is 14 residues long. Germline-derived CDR1 and CDR2 are SGHTA and FQGNSA. V lost 6 bases to trimming and J lost 5 bases, with 16 bases between them. The CDR3: CASSLGGQAETQYF. CDR3 nucleotide sequence: TGTGCCAGCAGTCTCGGGGGGCAGGCGGAGACCCAGTACTTC.